A single sample is the source of the 15 T cell receptor beta chains below, sequenced in a study of cytomegalovirus exposure and HLA in healthy donors. Clones were sequenced by immunoSEQ multiplex PCR, and TCRdb holds only the in-frame ones, with some missing. Of 170,000 or so clones in the sample, approximately 83% were seen once. The sequenced sample consisted of PBMCs. All receptors come from a woman in her late teens or twenties in good health and CMV-seropositive.

The rearrangement links TRBV6-5 to TRBJ2-7; TRBD1 matches at 9 bases. Germline assignment: CDR1 MNHEY and CDR2 SVGAGI. The CDR3 consists of 15 residues. Trimming cost V 8 bases and J 4 bases; bases outside gene matches: 12. The CDR3 loop is CASGPPGQGSYEQYF. The CDR3 bases are TGTGCCAGCGGACCACCGGGACAGGGATCTTACGAGCAGTACTTC.

This rearrangement joins TRBV28 to TRBJ1-2; 8 positions match TRBD1. The CDR3 has 14 amino acids. V was clipped by 5 bases and J by 4 bases; unmatched bases: 6. Germline CDR1 is MDHEN and CDR2 is SYDVKM. The chain's CDR3 is CASSNQGQAYGYTF. The CDR3 DNA reads as TGTGCCAGCAGTAATCAGGGACAGGCCTATGGCTACACCTTC.

Remarks on this clone: No DNA is shown, since the ends of the CDR3 on it are uncertain; the CDR3 is the one TCRdb lists. The chain recombines TRBV11-1 with TRBJ2-1; the table calls TRBD2, which could not be checked here. The CDR3 has 13 amino acids, counting both end residues. Germline loops: CDR1 SGHAT, CDR2 FQDESV (reference sequence). CDR3 region: CASSFGPGNEQFF.

The V call is TRBV5-1, the J call TRBJ1-1, with 11 bases aligning to TRBD1. The CDR3 has 15 residues. V gave up 4 bases and J gave up 3 bases; unmatched junction bases: 5. Germline CDR1 reads SGHRS; CDR2 reads YFSETQ. The CDR3 nucleotides read TGCGCCAGCAGCCGGGGACAGGGGGACGACACTGAAGCTTTCTTT. The encoded protein is CASSRGQGDDTEAFF.

The V call is TRBV9, the J call TRBJ1-1, with 8 bases that match TRBD1. This CDR3 is 16 amino acids long. Trimming cost V 4 bases and J 4 bases; bases outside gene matches: 12. The germline V gene has CDR1 SGDLS and CDR2 YYNGEE. In DNA form, the CDR3 reads TGTGCCAGCAGCCAGGGGCCAGGGGGCTGGGGCACTGAAGCTTTCTTT. It yields the protein CASSQGPGGWGTEAFF.

This CDR3 is CASSLNPGNTEAFF. CDR3 nucleotide sequence: TGCGCCAGCAGCTTGAATCCGGGGAATACTGAAGCTTTCTTT. This chain joins TRBV5-1 and TRBJ1-1, with D hard to call. With 1 base removed from V and 5 bases from J, the gap between germline ends came to 12 bases. The germline V gene encodes CDR1 SGHRS and CDR2 YFSETQ. The CDR3 length is 14 residues.

The V call is TRBV5-1, the J call TRBJ2-2; D might be TRBD2 (5 bases). V gave up 5 bases and J gave up 3 bases, with 11 bases separating them. This CDR3 is built from 14 residues. Germline lookup yields CDR1 SGHRS and CDR2 YFSETQ. CDR3 in DNA: TGCGCCAGCAGGAATAACGGGGACACCGGGGAGCTGTTTTTT. Translation gives CASRNNGDTGELFF.

V is TRBV15 and J is TRBJ2-1; 7 bases align to TRBD1. Trimming removed 5 bases from V and 5 bases from J; junction bases left unmatched: 6. The germline V gene encodes CDR1 LNHNV and CDR2 YYDKDF (reference sequence). The CDR3 totals 14 residues. The CDR3 region is CATSGRTGDNEQFF. Here the CDR3 DNA reads TGTGCCACCAGCGGGCGAACAGGGGACAATGAGCAGTTCTTC. The entire variable domain, with the rest obtained from reference TRBV15 and TRBJ2-1, is as follows: DAMVIQNPRYQVTQFGKPVTLSCSQTLNHNVMYWYQQKSSQAPKLLFHYYDKDFNNEADTPDNFQSRRPNTSFCFLDIRSPGLGDTAMYLCATSGRTGDNEQFFGPGTRLTVL.

The V gene is TRBV7-8, the J gene TRBJ1-6; no reliable D call. Trimming cost V 2 bases and J 10 bases, with 24 bases left between them. The V gene's germline CDR1 is SGHVS and CDR2 FQNEAQ. CDR3 length: 18 amino acids. CDR3 in DNA: TGTGCCAGCAGCTTAACCCCCGCCCGGTCGGCGGGTGCGTCACCCCTCCACTTT. This encodes CASSLTPARSAGASPLHF. Together with reference TRBV7-8 and TRBJ1-6, the CDR3 gives the full variable domain: GAGVSQSPRYKVAKRGQDVALRCDPISGHVSLFWYQQALGQGPEFLTYFQNEAQLDKSGLPSDRFFAERPEGSVSTLKIQRTQQEDSAVYLCASSLTPARSAGASPLHFGNGTRLTVT.

The chain employs TRBV5-6 and TRBJ2-5; 10 bases align to TRBD2. The germline gives CDR1 SGHDT, CDR2 YYEEEE. Germline trimming cut 4 bases from V and 5 bases from J; bases unmatched to any gene: 14. The CDR3 totals 17 residues. The CDR3 bases are TGTGCCAGCAGCCTCAGCGGGGGGGCCCTTGGAATGGAGACCCAGTACTTC. Amino acid sequence: CASSLSGGALGMETQYF.

The chain joins TRBV6-5 to TRBJ1-1; D gene unclear. Germline V gives CDR1 MNHEY, CDR2 SVGAGI. V lost 6 bases and J 1 base, leaving 15 bases between the germline ends. This CDR3 spans 15 amino acids. CDR3: CASSPGRRRNTEAFF. The CDR3 DNA reads TGTGCCAGCAGCCCGGGGAGGAGGAGGAACACTGAAGCTTTCTTT.

V is TRBV4-1 and J is TRBJ1-1; 7 bases fit TRBD1. Looked up from germline, CDR1 is MGHRA and CDR2 is YSYEKL. V gave up 1 base and J gave up 0 bases; unmatched junction bases: 2. The CDR3 runs to 15 residues. CDR3 sequence: CASSQVRGMNTEAFF. In nucleotides, the CDR3 is TGCGCCAGCAGCCAAGTCAGGGGGATGAACACTGAAGCTTTCTTT.

This rearrangement joins TRBV9 to TRBJ2-1; TRBD2 aligns across 11 bases. The CDR3 runs 15 residues. Germline assignment: CDR1 SGDLS and CDR2 YYNGEE. The V and J ends lost 3 bases and 4 bases, in that order; junction bases with no gene match: 3. CDR3 nucleotide sequence: TGTGCCAGCAGCGCCCTAGCGGGGGGTTACAATGAGCAGTTCTTC. Its translation is CASSALAGGYNEQFF.

This chain links TRBV4-3 with TRBJ1-1; no reliable D call. Germline V CDR1 and CDR2: LGHNA, YSLEER. CDR3 length: 16 amino acids. Trimming stripped 0 bases from V and 5 bases from J, with 16 bases between. Written as DNA, the CDR3 is TGCGCCAGCAGCCAAGATCGAGGAGGTCTCGGGACTGAAGCTTTCTTT. Translated: CASSQDRGGLGTEAFF.

This chain links TRBV10-3 with TRBJ1-5; D perhaps matches TRBD1 (6 bases). Germline assignment: CDR1 ENHRY and CDR2 SYGVKD. V was cut by 4 bases and J by 2 bases, with 9 bases left in between. The CDR3 sequence is 14 residues long. The CDR3, as DNA: TGTGCCATCAGTGGCTCAGGGGGCAATCAGCCCCAGCATTTT. As protein: CAISGSGGNQPQHF.